This record concerns one TCR beta chain sequence. The antigen remains unidentified. The CDR3 loop spans 15 amino acids. CDR1 is KGHSH and CDR2 is LQKENI in the germline V gene. V dropped 4 bases and J dropped 6; count of bases not matched to a gene: 10. Expressed TCRB transcripts were sequenced, since all the RNA that had been isolated was reverse transcribed. The protocol was immunoSEQ multiplex PCR, while the TCRdb copy is restricted to in-frame clones and leaves out a portion. Of some 350,000 clones in the sample, around a tenth were seen once. The data stem from a study of beta chain features in type 1 diabetes. As for the study in general: Sorted cell examination encompassed approximately 110 million cells across all samples. Study results and limitations: More deletions and fewer insertions at VDJ junctions were seen in type 1 diabetes patients. People with Type 1 diabetes carried modestly yet significantly shorter TCRB CDR3s in all four CD4+ subsets.

Approximately 110 mL of blood, on average, came from one heparinised draw per donor. The TCR comes from a man aged 25 to 40 with type 1 diabetes. The V call is TRBV18, the J call TRBJ2-7; 9 bases align to TRBD1. The sample consisted of central memory CD4+ T cells from blood. The CDR3 reads CASSREGTGSGEQYF. In DNA, the CDR3 is TGTGCCAGCTCACGGGAAGGGACAGGGTCGGGCGAGCAGTACTTC.